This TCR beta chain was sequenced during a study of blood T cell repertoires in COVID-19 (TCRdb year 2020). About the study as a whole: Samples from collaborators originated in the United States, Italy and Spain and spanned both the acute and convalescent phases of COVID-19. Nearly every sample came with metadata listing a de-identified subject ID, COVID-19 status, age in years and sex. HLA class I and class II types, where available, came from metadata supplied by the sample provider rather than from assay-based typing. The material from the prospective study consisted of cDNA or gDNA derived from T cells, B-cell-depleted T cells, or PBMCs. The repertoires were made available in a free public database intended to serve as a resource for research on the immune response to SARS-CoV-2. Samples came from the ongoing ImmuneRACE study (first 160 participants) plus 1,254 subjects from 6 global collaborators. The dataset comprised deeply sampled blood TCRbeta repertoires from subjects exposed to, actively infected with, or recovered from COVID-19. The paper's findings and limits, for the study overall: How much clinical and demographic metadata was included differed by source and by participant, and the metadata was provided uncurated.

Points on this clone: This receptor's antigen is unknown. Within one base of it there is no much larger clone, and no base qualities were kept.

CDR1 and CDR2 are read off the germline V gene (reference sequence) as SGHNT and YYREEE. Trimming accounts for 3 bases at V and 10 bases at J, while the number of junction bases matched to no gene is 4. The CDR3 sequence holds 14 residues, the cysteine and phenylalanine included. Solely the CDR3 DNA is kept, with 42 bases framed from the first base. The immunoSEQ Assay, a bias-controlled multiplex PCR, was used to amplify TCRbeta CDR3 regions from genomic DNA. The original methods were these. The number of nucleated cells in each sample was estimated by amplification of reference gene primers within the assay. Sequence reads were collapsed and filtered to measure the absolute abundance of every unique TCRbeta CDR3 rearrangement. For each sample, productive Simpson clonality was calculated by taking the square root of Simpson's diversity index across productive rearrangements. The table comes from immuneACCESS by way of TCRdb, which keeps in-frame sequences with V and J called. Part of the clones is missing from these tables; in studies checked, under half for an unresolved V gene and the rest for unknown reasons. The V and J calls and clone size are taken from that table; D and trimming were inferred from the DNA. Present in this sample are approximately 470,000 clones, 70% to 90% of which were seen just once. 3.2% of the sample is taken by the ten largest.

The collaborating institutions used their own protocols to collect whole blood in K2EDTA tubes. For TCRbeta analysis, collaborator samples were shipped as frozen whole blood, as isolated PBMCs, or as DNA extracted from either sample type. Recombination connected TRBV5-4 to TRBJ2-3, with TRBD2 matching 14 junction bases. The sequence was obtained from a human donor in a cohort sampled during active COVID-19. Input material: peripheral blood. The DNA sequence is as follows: TGTGCCAGCAGCTCGGGACTAGCGGGAGTATCGCAGTATTTT. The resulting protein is CASSSGLAGVSQYF.